The text below deals with one T cell receptor (beta chain). The CDR3 has 15 residues. Per the germline V gene, CDR1 is LNHNV and CDR2 is YYDKDF (reference sequence). V lost 0 bases to trimming and J lost 0 bases, with 7 bases between them. This sample stems from a study of shared clonotypes between healthy human individuals. Using immunoSEQ multiplex PCR, the repertoire was profiled, and TCRdb retains in-frame clones only, with some absent. The table lists some 500,000 clones, roughly 95% of them singletons, with about 0.059% in the top ten. The source is a woman aged 25 to 39 in good health. The chain couples TRBV15 to TRBJ2-3; D ambiguous. The sequenced sample was naive CD4+ T cells sorted from blood. Subset specified: CD45RA+ positively selected. CDR3 in DNA: TGTGCCACCAGCAGAGAAGGACCTAGCACAGATACGCAGTATTTT. Protein sequence: CATSREGPSTDTQYF. Combining the CDR3 with reference TRBV15 and TRBJ2-3 gives the whole variable domain DAMVIQNPRYQVTQFGKPVTLSCSQTLNHNVMYWYQQKSSQAPKLLFHYYDKDFNNEADTPDNFQSRRPNTSFCFLDIRSPGLGDTAMYLCATSREGPSTDTQYFGPGTRLTVL.